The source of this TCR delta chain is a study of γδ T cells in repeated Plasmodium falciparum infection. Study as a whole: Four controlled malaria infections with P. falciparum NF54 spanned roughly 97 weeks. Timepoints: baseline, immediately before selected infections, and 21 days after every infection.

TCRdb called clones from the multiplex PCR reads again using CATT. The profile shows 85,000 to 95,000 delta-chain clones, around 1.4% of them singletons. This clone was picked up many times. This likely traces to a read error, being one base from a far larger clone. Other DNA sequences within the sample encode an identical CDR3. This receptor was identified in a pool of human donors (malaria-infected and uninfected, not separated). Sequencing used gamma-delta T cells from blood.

This CDR3 is CALGDFRLSSLYTDKLIF. In nucleotides, the CDR3 is TGTGCTCTTGGGGATTTCCGGCTCTCCTCCCTATACACCGATAAACTCATCTTC. The chain has TRDV1 and TRDJ1; D not certain. Germline CDR1 reads TSWWSYY; CDR2 reads QGS. The CDR3 totals 18 residues.